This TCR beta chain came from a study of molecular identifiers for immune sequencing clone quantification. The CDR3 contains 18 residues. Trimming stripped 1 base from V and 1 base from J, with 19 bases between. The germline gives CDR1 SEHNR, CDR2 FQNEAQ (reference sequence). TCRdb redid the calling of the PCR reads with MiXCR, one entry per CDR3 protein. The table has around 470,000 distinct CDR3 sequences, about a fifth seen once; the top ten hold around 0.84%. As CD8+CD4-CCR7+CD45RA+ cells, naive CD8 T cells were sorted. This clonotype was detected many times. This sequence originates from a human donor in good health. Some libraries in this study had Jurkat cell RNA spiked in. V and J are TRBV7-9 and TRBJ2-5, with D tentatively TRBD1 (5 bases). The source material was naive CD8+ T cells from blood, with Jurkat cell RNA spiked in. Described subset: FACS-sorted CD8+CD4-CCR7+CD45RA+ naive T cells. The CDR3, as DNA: TGTGCCAGCAGCTTAGATCTTATGACAGTGCAGGTCCAAGAGACCCAGTACTTC. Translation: CASSLDLMTVQVQETQYF.